This T cell receptor beta chain was captured in a study of beta chain features in type 1 diabetes (dated by TCRdb to between 2017 and 2018). For the study in its entirety: Mean age, gender distribution, total cell number and subset yield did not differ between patients and healthy donors. Across all samples, 107,917,701 sorted cells were examined, and cell number per subset correlated strongly with RNA yield. In the study, TCRB repertoires of sorted circulating CD4+ T cell subsets from recently diagnosed type 1 diabetes patients were compared with those of matched healthy donors. Naive and central memory subsets were obtained from all 28 donors, but regulatory and stem cell-like memory subsets were isolated from only 8 patients and about 8 healthy donors. Findings and caveats that apply to the study as a whole: Because small numbers of individuals were included in the HLA sub-analyses, any influence of HLA type on TCRB rearrangement was left unresolved. Sequencing cDNA rather than genomic DNA could over-represent highly expressing activated cells, although activation and CD3 levels did not differ between groups. In all four CD4+ subsets, TCRB CDR3 length was moderately but significantly shorter in type 1 diabetes patients. At VDJ recombination sites, type 1 diabetes patients had fewer insertions and more deleted nucleotides, which implies abnormalities in thymic rearrangement. The naive, central memory and regulatory TCRB repertoires appeared to resemble one another more closely among patients than among healthy donors. PCR might favor shorter templates, but patient and control samples were amplified and corrected together, so any skew would affect both groups equally.

All of the isolated RNA was reverse transcribed with the High Capacity cDNA Reverse Transcription Kit, so expressed TCRB transcripts were sequenced. Naive, central memory and regulatory T cell samples underwent deep immunoSEQ sequencing, averaging approximately 3.3 million total reads per sample. Sorted cells were lysed in RLT buffer, and RNA was extracted using DNase-treated RNeasy Micro or Mini kits according to cell number. Each cell subset was processed separately to prevent cross-contamination, with patient and healthy donor samples processed together. The immunoSEQ multiplex PCR was used to amplify TCRB sequences from cDNA, yielding 87-bp fragments that span the CDR3 region. Sequencing of the amplicons was done on the Illumina HiSeq platform. Concerning the study's data processing: Synthetic template baselines were used to correct PCR bias computationally, reads within Hamming distance 2 were collapsed together, and singletons that could not be merged were discarded. Reads were aligned to IMGT to assign V, D and J genes, CDR3 length, and insertions or deletions at six rearrangement sites. Within each subset, clonotype counts were normalized to sorted cell number, and only after that were true diversity and Gini coefficients computed with the tcR R package. The overlap coefficient, calculated on TCRB nucleotide sequences, was used to quantify repertoire sharing. TCRdb limited this immuneACCESS table to in-frame rearrangements with V and J called. A share of clones is missing; checked studies link under half to unresolved V genes, and the rest is unexplained. Clone size and the V and J calls come from that table; the DNA yielded D and trimming. This sample has just over 150,000 clones in its table, and 11% of those were observed once. The ten top clones hold approximately 2% of the sample.

V was cut back by 6 bases and J by 2 bases, leaving a gap of 14 bases between them. The CDR3 contains 16 residues, cysteine and phenylalanine counted. Only the CDR3 DNA stays, 48 bases, in frame from base 1. Based on the germline V gene, the CDR1 and CDR2 sequences are KGHSH and LQKENI. Comment on this clone: No antigen is known for it. One base away there is no much larger clone; base qualities are not given.

Each donor gave one peripheral blood draw, roughly 110 mL on average, collected into heparinised tubes. Using a panel that included CD45RO, CCR7, CD25, CD127, CD95 and CD27, naive, central memory, regulatory and stem cell-like memory CD4+ T cells were sorted on a BD FACSAria II. All sorted populations exceeded 95% purity. Right away, PBMCs were isolated by Lymphoprep density gradient centrifugation and were stained directly, with no culture step. Samples were stained and sorted in pairs, with one healthy donor and one patient per experiment, so that batch effects were minimized. Recombination joined TRBV18 with TRBJ2-6, with no confidently assigned D gene. The clonotype comes from a man younger than 35 in good health. Sequencing was done on a sample of central memory CD4+ T cells from blood. CDR3 loop: CASSGGWAPGANVLTF. In nucleotides, the sequence is TGTGCCAGCTCCGGTGGTTGGGCACCTGGGGCCAACGTCCTGACTTTC.